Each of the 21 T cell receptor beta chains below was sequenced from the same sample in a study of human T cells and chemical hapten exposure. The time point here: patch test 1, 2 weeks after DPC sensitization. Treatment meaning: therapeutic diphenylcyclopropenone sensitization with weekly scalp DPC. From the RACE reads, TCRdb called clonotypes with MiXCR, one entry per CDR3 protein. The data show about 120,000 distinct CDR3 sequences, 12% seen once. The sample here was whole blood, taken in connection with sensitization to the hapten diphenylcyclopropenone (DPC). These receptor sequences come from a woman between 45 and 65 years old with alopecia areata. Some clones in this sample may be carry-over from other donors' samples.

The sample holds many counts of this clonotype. Written as DNA, the CDR3 is TGTGCCAGCAGTTTTATCGGGACTAGCAGGTACAATGAGCAGTTCTTC. It translates to CASSFIGTSRYNEQFF. J is TRBJ2-1 and V is TRBV27; 9 bases are shared with TRBD2. J lost 4 bases, V lost 3 bases, and 7 bases had no gene match. Germline-derived CDR1 and CDR2 are MNHEY and SMNVEV (reference sequence). The CDR3 covers 16 residues.

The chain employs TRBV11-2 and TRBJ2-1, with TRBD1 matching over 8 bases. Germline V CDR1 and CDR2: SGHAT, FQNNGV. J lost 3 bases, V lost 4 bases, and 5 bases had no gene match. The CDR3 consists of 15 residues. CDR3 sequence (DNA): TGTGCCAGCAGCTCCGACAGGGGTAGCTACAATGAGCAGTTCTTC. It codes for CASSSDRGSYNEQFF. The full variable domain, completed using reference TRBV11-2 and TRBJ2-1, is EAGVAQSPRYKIIEKRQSVAFWCNPISGHATLYWYQQILGQGPKLLIQFQNNGVVDDSQLPKDRFSAERLKGVDSTLKIQPAKLEDSAVYLCASSSDRGSYNEQFFGPGTRLTVL.

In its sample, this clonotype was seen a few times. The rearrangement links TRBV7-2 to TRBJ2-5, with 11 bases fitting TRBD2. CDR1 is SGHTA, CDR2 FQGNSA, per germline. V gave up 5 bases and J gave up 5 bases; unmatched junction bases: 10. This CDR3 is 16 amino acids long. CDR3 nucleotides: TGTGCCAGCAGCCTAGGTTCCCTAGCGGGAGGTGAGACCCAGTACTTC. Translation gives CASSLGSLAGGETQYF.

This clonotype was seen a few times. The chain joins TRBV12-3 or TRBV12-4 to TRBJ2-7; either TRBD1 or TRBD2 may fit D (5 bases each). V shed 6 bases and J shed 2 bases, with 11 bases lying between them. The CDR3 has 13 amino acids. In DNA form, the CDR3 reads TGTGCCAGCAGGGGGACGGCCCCCTACGAGCAGTACTTC. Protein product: CASRGTAPYEQYF.

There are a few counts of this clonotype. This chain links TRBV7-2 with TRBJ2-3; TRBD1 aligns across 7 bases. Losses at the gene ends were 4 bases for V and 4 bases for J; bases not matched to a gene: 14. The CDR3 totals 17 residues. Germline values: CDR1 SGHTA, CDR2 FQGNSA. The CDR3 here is CASSSRGPGQIADTQYF. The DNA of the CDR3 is TGTGCCAGCAGCTCGAGGGGTCCGGGACAGATAGCAGATACGCAGTATTTT.

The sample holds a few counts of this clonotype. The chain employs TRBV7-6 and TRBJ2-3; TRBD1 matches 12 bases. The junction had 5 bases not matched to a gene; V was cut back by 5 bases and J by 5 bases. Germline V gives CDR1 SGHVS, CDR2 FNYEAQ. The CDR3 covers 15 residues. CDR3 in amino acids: CASSHGTGGLDTQYF. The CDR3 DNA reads TGTGCCAGCAGCCATGGGACAGGGGGCTTAGATACGCAGTATTTT.

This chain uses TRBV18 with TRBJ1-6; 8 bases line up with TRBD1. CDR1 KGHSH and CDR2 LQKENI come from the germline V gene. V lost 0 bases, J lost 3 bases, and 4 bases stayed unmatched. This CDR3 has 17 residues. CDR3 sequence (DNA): TGTGCCAGCTCACCACCGGGGACAGGAGGCTATAATTCACCCCTCCACTTT. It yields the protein CASSPPGTGGYNSPLHF.

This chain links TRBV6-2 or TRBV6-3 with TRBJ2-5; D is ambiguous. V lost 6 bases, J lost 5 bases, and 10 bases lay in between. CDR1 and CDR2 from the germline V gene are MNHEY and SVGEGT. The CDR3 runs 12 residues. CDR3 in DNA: TGTGCCAGCAGCCCAGCTCAGGAGACCCAGTACTTC. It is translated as CASSPAQETQYF.

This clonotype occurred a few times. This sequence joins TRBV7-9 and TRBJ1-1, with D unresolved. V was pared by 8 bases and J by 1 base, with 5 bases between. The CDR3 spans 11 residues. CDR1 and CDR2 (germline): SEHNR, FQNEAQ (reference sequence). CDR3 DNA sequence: TGTGCCAGCGAGGCGAACACTGAAGCTTTCTTT. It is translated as CASEANTEAFF.

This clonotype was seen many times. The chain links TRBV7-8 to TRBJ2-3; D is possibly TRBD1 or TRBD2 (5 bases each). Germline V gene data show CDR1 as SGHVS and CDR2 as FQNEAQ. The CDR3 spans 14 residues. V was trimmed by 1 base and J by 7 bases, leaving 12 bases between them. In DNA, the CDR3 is TGTGCCAGCAGCTTAGACGGGGACGGGTATACGCAGTATTTT. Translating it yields CASSLDGDGYTQYF.

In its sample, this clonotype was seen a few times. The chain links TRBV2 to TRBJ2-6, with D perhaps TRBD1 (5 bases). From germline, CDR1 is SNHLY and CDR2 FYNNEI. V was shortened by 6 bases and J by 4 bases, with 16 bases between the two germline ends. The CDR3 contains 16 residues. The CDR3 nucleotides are TGTGCCAGCAGGGGTCCCCAGGGAAGCGGGGCCAACGTCCTGACTTTC. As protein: CASRGPQGSGANVLTF.

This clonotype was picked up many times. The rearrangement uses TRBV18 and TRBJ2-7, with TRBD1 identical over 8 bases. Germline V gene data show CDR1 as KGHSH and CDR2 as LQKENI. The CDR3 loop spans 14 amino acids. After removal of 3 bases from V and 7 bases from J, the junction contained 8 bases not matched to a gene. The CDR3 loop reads CASSPSQGAGEQYF. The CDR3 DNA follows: TGTGCCAGCTCACCGTCCCAGGGGGCTGGGGAGCAGTACTTC.

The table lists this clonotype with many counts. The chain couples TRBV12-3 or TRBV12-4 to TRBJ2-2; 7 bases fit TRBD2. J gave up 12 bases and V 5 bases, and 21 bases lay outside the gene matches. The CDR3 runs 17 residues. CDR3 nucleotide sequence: TGTGCCAGCAGTCCGGGACTACCCCGGGCGAGGATCGTAAAGCTGTTTTTT. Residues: CASSPGLPRARIVKLFF.

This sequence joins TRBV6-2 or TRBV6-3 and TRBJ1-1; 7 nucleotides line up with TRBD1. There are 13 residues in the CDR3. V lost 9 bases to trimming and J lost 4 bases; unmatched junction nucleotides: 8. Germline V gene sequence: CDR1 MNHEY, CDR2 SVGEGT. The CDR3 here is CASTRQGGTEAFF. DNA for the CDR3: TGTGCCAGTACCCGACAGGGCGGCACTGAAGCTTTCTTT.

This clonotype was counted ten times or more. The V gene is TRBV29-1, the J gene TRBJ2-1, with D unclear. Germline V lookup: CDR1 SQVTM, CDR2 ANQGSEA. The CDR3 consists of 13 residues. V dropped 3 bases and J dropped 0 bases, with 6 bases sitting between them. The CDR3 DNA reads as TGCAGCGTTGACCTAACCTCCTACAATGAGCAGTTCTTC. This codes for CSVDLTSYNEQFF.

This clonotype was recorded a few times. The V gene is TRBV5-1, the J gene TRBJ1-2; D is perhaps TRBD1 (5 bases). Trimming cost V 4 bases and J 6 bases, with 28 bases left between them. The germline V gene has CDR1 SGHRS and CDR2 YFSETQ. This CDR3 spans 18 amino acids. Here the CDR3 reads CASSQPPPTGGGTNGYTF. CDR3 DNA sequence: TGCGCCAGCAGCCAACCCCCTCCCACGGGGGGGGGAACAAATGGCTACACCTTC.

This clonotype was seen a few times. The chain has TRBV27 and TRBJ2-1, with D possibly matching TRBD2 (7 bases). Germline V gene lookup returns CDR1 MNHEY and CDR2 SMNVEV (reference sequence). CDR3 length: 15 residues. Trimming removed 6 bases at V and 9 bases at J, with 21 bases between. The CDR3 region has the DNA TGTGCCAGCAGCCTTAACAGGGAGGGCCCCGGTGAGCAGTTCTTC. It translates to CASSLNREGPGEQFF.

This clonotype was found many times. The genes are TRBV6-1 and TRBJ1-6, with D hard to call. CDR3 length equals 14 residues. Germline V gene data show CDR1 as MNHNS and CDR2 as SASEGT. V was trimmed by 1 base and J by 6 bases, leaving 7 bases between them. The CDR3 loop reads CASSEETGNSPLHF. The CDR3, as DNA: TGTGCCAGCAGTGAAGAGACGGGTAATTCACCCCTCCACTTT.

The CDR3 protein is CSVEATAAADTQYF. CDR3 in DNA: TGCAGCGTTGAGGCCACGGCCGCAGCAGATACGCAGTATTTT. This chain joins TRBV29-1 and TRBJ2-3; D call uncertain. Germline-derived CDR1 and CDR2 are SQVTM and ANQGSEA. This CDR3 spans 14 amino acids. The V end lost 3 bases, the J end lost 4 bases, and 14 bases lay between the germline ends.

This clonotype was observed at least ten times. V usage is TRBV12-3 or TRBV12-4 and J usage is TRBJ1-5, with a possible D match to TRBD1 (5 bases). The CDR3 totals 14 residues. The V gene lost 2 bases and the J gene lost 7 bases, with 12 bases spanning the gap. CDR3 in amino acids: CASSLMQGGQPQHF. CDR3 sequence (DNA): TGTGCCAGCAGTTTAATGCAGGGTGGCCAGCCCCAGCATTTT.

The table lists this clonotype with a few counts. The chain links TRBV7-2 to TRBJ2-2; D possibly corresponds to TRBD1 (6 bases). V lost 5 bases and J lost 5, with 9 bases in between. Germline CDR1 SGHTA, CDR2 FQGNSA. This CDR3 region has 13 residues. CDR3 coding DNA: TGTGCCAGCAGCGTACAGGGAACCGGGGAGCTGTTTTTT. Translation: CASSVQGTGELFF.